The rows below give T cell receptor beta chains drawn from one sample of a study of T cell responses to AZD1222 COVID-19 vaccine. TCRdb keeps only in-frame clones here, not all; method: immunoSEQ multiplex PCR. This sample has around 140,000 clones; 75% to 85% occur once, and the top ten carry 7.9%. The sequencing here drew on peripheral blood, taken 28 days after the second dose of the MenACWY control vaccine. The receptors shown here come from an adult who received the MenACWY meningococcal vaccine as a control. CDR3s include the opening cysteine and the closing phenylalanine or tryptophan. The order of the fields is D gene, clone size, V gene, J gene, CDR3 DNA, CDR3 protein. A D gene is named only where the DNA matches it firmly. Expanded clones are given a class, and other clones once, few, many or no size at all.

D gene: TRBD2
clone size: NA
V gene: TRBV24-1
J gene: TRBJ2-3
CDR3 DNA: TGTGCCACCAAGGCGTTGACTAGCGGGGGGCAGGATACGCAGTATTTT
CDR3 protein: CATKALTSGGQDTQYF

D gene: NA
clone size: NA
V gene: TRBV29-1
J gene: TRBJ2-1
CDR3 DNA: TGCAGCGTGGCCGTTGGTGATTTGGGGTACTTCTACAATGAGCAGTTCTTC
CDR3 protein: CSVAVGDLGYFYNEQFF

D gene: NA
clone size: NA
V gene: TRBV2
J gene: TRBJ2-3
CDR3 DNA: TGTGCCAGCTTCGGGGTCTCCCCCCGCACAGATACGCAGTATTTT
CDR3 protein: CASFGVSPRTDTQYF

D gene: NA
clone size: NA
V gene: TRBV5-6
J gene: TRBJ1-1
CDR3 DNA: TGTGCCAGCAGCCGGGCGGGCACCGTGAACACTGAAGCTTTCTTT
CDR3 protein: CASSRAGTVNTEAFF

D gene: NA
clone size: NA
V gene: TRBV6-1
J gene: TRBJ1-5
CDR3 DNA: TGTGCCAGCAGTGAAGCGAATCAGCCCCAGCATTTT
CDR3 protein: CASSEANQPQHF

D gene: TRBD1
clone size: NA
V gene: TRBV18
J gene: TRBJ1-5
CDR3 DNA: TGTGCCAGCTCACCAGGTAACTTAGGGGGACAGGTCAATCAGCCCCAGCATTTT
CDR3 protein: CASSPGNLGGQVNQPQHF

D gene: TRBD1
clone size: NA
V gene: TRBV7-9
J gene: TRBJ1-2
CDR3 DNA: TGTGCCAGCAGCAAGACAGGGGGCGCGGGTGGCTACACCTTC
CDR3 protein: CASSKTGGAGGYTF

D gene: NA
clone size: NA
V gene: TRBV18
J gene: TRBJ2-5
CDR3 DNA: TGTGCCAGCTCACCACCGAGTCAGCTGATGGGGGAGACCCAGTACTTC
CDR3 protein: CASSPPSQLMGETQYF

D gene: NA
clone size: NA
V gene: TRBV12-3/TRBV12-4
J gene: TRBJ1-2
CDR3 DNA: TGTGCCAGCAGTCCTAACTATGGCTACACCTTC
CDR3 protein: CASSPNYGYTF

D gene: NA
clone size: NA
V gene: TRBV6-1
J gene: TRBJ2-5
CDR3 DNA: TGTGCCAGCAGTGAAGACACAAGGGGCGGAGAGACCCAGTACTTC
CDR3 protein: CASSEDTRGGETQYF

D gene: NA
clone size: NA
V gene: TRBV7-8
J gene: TRBJ2-3
CDR3 DNA: TGTGCCAGCAGCCGAGGGAACCTAGACACAGATACGCAGTATTTT
CDR3 protein: CASSRGNLDTDTQYF

D gene: NA
clone size: few
V gene: TRBV5-1
J gene: TRBJ1-1
CDR3 DNA: TGCGCCAGCAGCCCGACCGCCGGAACTGAGAACACTGAAGCTTTCTTT
CDR3 protein: CASSPTAGTENTEAFF

D gene: NA
clone size: NA
V gene: TRBV19
J gene: TRBJ1-2
CDR3 DNA: TGTGCCAGTAGTATTAAATTAACGCCCCCGGGTAACTATGGCTACACCTTC
CDR3 protein: CASSIKLTPPGNYGYTF

D gene: TRBD2
clone size: NA
V gene: TRBV3-1/TRBV3-2
J gene: TRBJ2-7
CDR3 DNA: TGTGCCAGCAGCCCCCTCCCCGGGGGGTACGAGCAGTACTTC
CDR3 protein: CASSPLPGGYEQYF

D gene: NA
clone size: NA
V gene: TRBV10-2
J gene: TRBJ1-2
CDR3 DNA: TGCGCCAGCGGTCCCCGGACAGTCTATGGCTACACCTTC
CDR3 protein: CASGPRTVYGYTF

D gene: NA
clone size: once
V gene: TRBV7-2
J gene: TRBJ1-3
CDR3 DNA: TGTGCCAGCAGCCTAGGAGGAAACACCATATATTTT
CDR3 protein: CASSLGGNTIYF

D gene: NA
clone size: NA
V gene: TRBV24-1
J gene: TRBJ2-6
CDR3 DNA: TGTGCCACCAGTGATGGGCGGAAAAGCTCTGGGGCCAACGTCCTGACTTTC
CDR3 protein: CATSDGRKSSGANVLTF

D gene: NA
clone size: NA
V gene: TRBV24-1
J gene: TRBJ1-2
CDR3 DNA: TGTGCCACCAGTGATACAGGAGGAGGTGACTATGGCTACACCTTC
CDR3 protein: CATSDTGGGDYGYTF

D gene: NA
clone size: NA
V gene: TRBV7-9
J gene: TRBJ1-3
CDR3 DNA: TGTGCCAGCAGCTTACAGGGAGGTCTCAACACCATATATTTT
CDR3 protein: CASSLQGGLNTIYF

D gene: NA
clone size: NA
V gene: TRBV11-3
J gene: TRBJ2-3
CDR3 DNA: TGTGCCAGCAGCGTACAGATCTACCACCGATTTAGCACAGATACGCAGTATTTT
CDR3 protein: CASSVQIYHRFSTDTQYF

D gene: NA
clone size: NA
V gene: TRBV20-1
J gene: TRBJ1-3
CDR3 DNA: TGCAGTGCTAGCTCCACGAACACCATATATTTT
CDR3 protein: CSASSTNTIYF

D gene: NA
clone size: once
V gene: TRBV4-1
J gene: TRBJ1-4
CDR3 DNA: TGCGCCAGCAGCCACACTGTAGACAGAGCCACTAATGAAAAACTGTTTTTT
CDR3 protein: CASSHTVDRATNEKLFF

D gene: NA
clone size: NA
V gene: TRBV11-3
J gene: TRBJ2-7
CDR3 DNA: TGTGCCACCTCCAGTTCTCCGGGACCCTACGAGCAGTACTTC
CDR3 protein: CATSSSPGPYEQYF

D gene: NA
clone size: NA
V gene: TRBV27
J gene: TRBJ2-1
CDR3 DNA: TGTGCCAGCAGTTTACATCTCGGATACAATGAGCAGTTCTTC
CDR3 protein: CASSLHLGYNEQFF

D gene: NA
clone size: NA
V gene: TRBV5-1
J gene: TRBJ1-1
CDR3 DNA: TGCGCCAGCAGCCCTGACGGGAATGAAGCTTTCTTT
CDR3 protein: CASSPDGNEAFF

D gene: NA
clone size: NA
V gene: TRBV5-4
J gene: TRBJ1-5
CDR3 DNA: TGTGCCAGCAGCTTGTTCGGACAGCCCCAGCATTTT
CDR3 protein: CASSLFGQPQHF

D gene: TRBD1
clone size: NA
V gene: TRBV15
J gene: TRBJ1-4
CDR3 DNA: TGTGCCACCAGCAGAGCCCTCCCGGGACAGGGAGGAGAAAAACTGTTTTTT
CDR3 protein: CATSRALPGQGGEKLFF

D gene: NA
clone size: NA
V gene: TRBV27
J gene: TRBJ1-6
CDR3 DNA: TGTGCCAGCTCCGCCCTGGTTGGGGTTTTGGGTAATTCACCCCTCCACTTT
CDR3 protein: CASSALVGVLGNSPLHF

D gene: TRBD2
clone size: NA
V gene: TRBV15
J gene: TRBJ2-1
CDR3 DNA: TGTGCCACCAGCCGAGGGGCAGGCGGGGGGGCCTTAGATGAGCAGTTCTTC
CDR3 protein: CATSRGAGGGALDEQFF

D gene: TRBD1
clone size: NA
V gene: TRBV15
J gene: TRBJ2-2
CDR3 DNA: TGTGCCACCAGTCGGGACAGGGCGAACACCGGGGAGCTGTTTTTT
CDR3 protein: CATSRDRANTGELFF

D gene: NA
clone size: once
V gene: TRBV5-8
J gene: TRBJ2-7
CDR3 DNA: TGTGCCAGCAGCTTTGGGGGGCGAAACGAGCAGTACTTC
CDR3 protein: CASSFGGRNEQYF

D gene: NA
clone size: NA
V gene: TRBV12-3/TRBV12-4
J gene: TRBJ2-2
CDR3 DNA: TGTGCCAGCCAAGAACGGCGCGGGGAGCTGTTTTTT
CDR3 protein: CASQERRGELFF

D gene: NA
clone size: NA
V gene: TRBV6-4
J gene: TRBJ1-1
CDR3 DNA: TGTGCCAGTGGACAAGATGAGAACACTGAAGCTTTCTTT
CDR3 protein: CASGQDENTEAFF

D gene: NA
clone size: NA
V gene: TRBV12-3/TRBV12-4
J gene: TRBJ2-1
CDR3 DNA: TGTGCCAGCAGTTTCGAGGGGAATGAGCAGTTCTTC
CDR3 protein: CASSFEGNEQFF

D gene: TRBD1
clone size: NA
V gene: TRBV5-6
J gene: TRBJ1-2
CDR3 DNA: TGTGCCAGCAGCCAAGGACAGGTTATCTATGGCTACACCTTC
CDR3 protein: CASSQGQVIYGYTF

D gene: NA
clone size: NA
V gene: TRBV29-1
J gene: TRBJ2-2
CDR3 DNA: TGCAGCGTTGTAGGGACATTCACCGGGGAGCTGTTTTTT
CDR3 protein: CSVVGTFTGELFF

D gene: NA
clone size: NA
V gene: TRBV6-1
J gene: TRBJ1-1
CDR3 DNA: TGTGCCAGCAGTGAACAGTTTAACACTGAAGCTTTCTTT
CDR3 protein: CASSEQFNTEAFF

D gene: NA
clone size: NA
V gene: TRBV13
J gene: TRBJ1-1
CDR3 DNA: TGTGCCAGCAGCCGACCCCCCGTGAACACTGAAGCTTTCTTT
CDR3 protein: CASSRPPVNTEAFF

D gene: NA
clone size: once
V gene: TRBV6-5
J gene: TRBJ2-3
CDR3 DNA: TGTGCCAGCGGAGAGTATGTCCCCGGAGATACGCAGTATTTT
CDR3 protein: CASGEYVPGDTQYF

D gene: NA
clone size: NA
V gene: TRBV28
J gene: TRBJ1-2
CDR3 DNA: TGTGCCAGCAGGAAAGCCTCGGGAGCACCTAACTATGGCTACACCTTC
CDR3 protein: CASRKASGAPNYGYTF

D gene: NA
clone size: NA
V gene: TRBV7-3
J gene: TRBJ1-1
CDR3 DNA: TGTGCCAGCAGCTTGGAGCTGAACACTGAAGCTTTCTTT
CDR3 protein: CASSLELNTEAFF

D gene: NA
clone size: NA
V gene: TRBV27
J gene: TRBJ2-3
CDR3 DNA: TGTGCCAGCAGTTTTCGGGGCGGCAGCTTCACAGATACGCAGTATTTT
CDR3 protein: CASSFRGGSFTDTQYF

D gene: NA
clone size: NA
V gene: TRBV28
J gene: TRBJ1-1
CDR3 DNA: TGTGCCAGCAGTTCTCCCGGGAGGGCTGAAGCTTTCTTT
CDR3 protein: CASSSPGRAEAFF

D gene: NA
clone size: NA
V gene: TRBV7-2
J gene: TRBJ2-5
CDR3 DNA: TGTGCCAGCACCTCGAGGACGGGACCTCAAGAGACCCAGTACTTC
CDR3 protein: CASTSRTGPQETQYF

D gene: NA
clone size: NA
V gene: TRBV5-4
J gene: TRBJ2-2
CDR3 DNA: TGTGCCAGCAGCGATCAGGGTGCCGGGGAGCTGTTTTTT
CDR3 protein: CASSDQGAGELFF

D gene: TRBD2
clone size: NA
V gene: TRBV7-2
J gene: TRBJ2-7
CDR3 DNA: TGTGCCAGCAGCTCTGTCCCTTTAGCGGGAACCTACGAGCAGTACTTC
CDR3 protein: CASSSVPLAGTYEQYF

D gene: TRBD1
clone size: NA
V gene: TRBV11-2
J gene: TRBJ1-2
CDR3 DNA: TGTGCCAGCAGCTTAGTTCCACAGGGGGGCCTCACTAACTATGGCTACACCTTC
CDR3 protein: CASSLVPQGGLTNYGYTF

D gene: TRBD1
clone size: NA
V gene: TRBV29-1
J gene: TRBJ1-6
CDR3 DNA: TGCAGCGCCGAGGACAGGGGGAACCGTAGGCCCCTCCACTTT
CDR3 protein: CSAEDRGNRRPLHF

D gene: NA
clone size: NA
V gene: TRBV5-5
J gene: TRBJ2-7
CDR3 DNA: TGTGCCAGCAACCGATATGGGGCCACCTACGAGCAGTACTTC
CDR3 protein: CASNRYGATYEQYF

D gene: NA
clone size: NA
V gene: TRBV5-1
J gene: TRBJ2-3
CDR3 DNA: TGCGCCAGCAGCCCGAGTGGCGCGGCTAGCACAGATACGCAGTATTTT
CDR3 protein: CASSPSGAASTDTQYF

D gene: TRBD1
clone size: once
V gene: TRBV13
J gene: TRBJ1-2
CDR3 DNA: TGTGCCAGCAGCTTAGTCGATGGGACAGCATATGGCTACACCTTC
CDR3 protein: CASSLVDGTAYGYTF

D gene: NA
clone size: NA
V gene: TRBV30
J gene: TRBJ2-2
CDR3 DNA: TGTGCCTGGAGCCCCAGGACGAACACCGGGGAGCTGTTTTTT
CDR3 protein: CAWSPRTNTGELFF

D gene: TRBD1
clone size: NA
V gene: TRBV5-6
J gene: TRBJ2-5
CDR3 DNA: TGTGCCAGCAGCCCAGGGACAGGGAGCCTCCAAGAGACCCAGTACTTC
CDR3 protein: CASSPGTGSLQETQYF

D gene: NA
clone size: NA
V gene: TRBV9
J gene: TRBJ2-1
CDR3 DNA: TGTGCCAGCAGCGTAGTGGCCCTAGGAAACTCCTACAATGAGCAGTTCTTC
CDR3 protein: CASSVVALGNSYNEQFF

D gene: NA
clone size: NA
V gene: TRBV21-1
J gene: TRBJ2-1
CDR3 DNA: TGTGCCAGCTCAACCCCGGACAGGGGGCTTTACAATGAGCAGTTCTTC
CDR3 protein: CASSTPDRGLYNEQFF